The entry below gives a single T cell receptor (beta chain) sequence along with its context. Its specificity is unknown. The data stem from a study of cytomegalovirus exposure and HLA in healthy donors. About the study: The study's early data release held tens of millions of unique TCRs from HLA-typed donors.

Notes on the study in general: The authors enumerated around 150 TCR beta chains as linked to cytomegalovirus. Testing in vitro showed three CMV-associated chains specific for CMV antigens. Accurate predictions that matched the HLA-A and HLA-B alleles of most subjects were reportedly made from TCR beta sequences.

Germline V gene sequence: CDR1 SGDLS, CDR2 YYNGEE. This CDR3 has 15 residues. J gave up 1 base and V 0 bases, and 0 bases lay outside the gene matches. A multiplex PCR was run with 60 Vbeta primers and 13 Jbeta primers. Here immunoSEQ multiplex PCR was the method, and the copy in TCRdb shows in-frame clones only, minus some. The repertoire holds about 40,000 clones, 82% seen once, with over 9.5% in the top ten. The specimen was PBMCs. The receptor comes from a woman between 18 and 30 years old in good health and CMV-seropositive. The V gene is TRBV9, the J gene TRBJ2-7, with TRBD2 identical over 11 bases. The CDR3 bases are TGTGCCAGCAGCGTAGGGACTAGCGGGTCCTACGAGCAGTACTTC. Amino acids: CASSVGTSGSYEQYF.